This paragraph covers one TCR beta chain sequence. The data originate from a study of blood T cell repertoires in COVID-19. Sequencing was performed with immunoSEQ multiplex PCR; in TCRdb, only in-frame clones are kept and a portion is missing. The sample lists about 68,000 clones, 80% to 90% seen once, with about 6.6% in the top ten. The V end was cut by 4 bases, the J end by 1 base, with 16 bases between. The germline V gene encodes CDR1 MNHEY and CDR2 SVGEGT. The CDR3 has 17 amino acids. This chain joins TRBV6-2 or TRBV6-3 and TRBJ2-2, with D hard to call. Sequenced input: peripheral blood. The clonotype comes from a man aged 45-65 years with active COVID-19. CDR3 amino acids: CASSSLPASMNTGELFF. The CDR3 DNA sequence: TGTGCCAGCAGTTCACTCCCCGCTTCGATGAACACCGGGGAGCTGTTTTTT.